This entry is about one T cell receptor (beta chain). The antigen is undetermined. The source of the sample is a study of shared clonotypes between healthy human individuals. Study-wide findings and caveats: Generation probabilities of non-shared clonotypes were lower (relative to those shared by all four donors). Researchers sampled blood only, noting tissue repertoires likely differ. Owing to a small donor count, the genetic and exposure-history diversity represented was limited. A handful of donors held 4.5% to 5% of naive CD4 clonotypes in common.

This CDR3 has 13 amino acids. Germline CDR1 is SEHNR and CDR2 is FQNEAQ (reference sequence). Trimming left V 8 bases short and J 5 bases short, with 15 bases between. The repertoire was sequenced with immunoSEQ multiplex PCR; TCRdb's copy has only in-frame clones and lacks some. The data hold around 940,000 clones, with over 60% observed a single time. This clonotype was obtained from a man aged 18 to 30 in good health. The chain employs TRBV7-9 and TRBJ1-1; TRBD1 might be the D (5 bases). Sample: memory CD4+ T cells sorted from blood. Sample subset: CD45RA-negative fraction. As DNA, the CDR3 is TGTGCCAGCCAACCCGATGGGGGTACTGAAGCTTTCTTT. Protein: CASQPDGGTEAFF.